This paragraph reports one T cell receptor (beta chain). The source of the sample is a study of cytotoxic CD8 clonotypes in ibrutinib-treated CLL. Study background: Response was recorded as partial in approximately 24 patients and complete in 2; at median roughly 73 months, approximately 15 remained remitted and approximately twelve had progressed.

CDR3 length: 13 residues. Trimming took 5 bases from V and 0 from J, leaving 5 bases between them. Germline V gene data show CDR1 as SGHRS and CDR2 as YFSETQ. Clones were read by immunoSEQ multiplex PCR, and TCRdb kept only the in-frame ones, dropping some. This sample has 60,000 to 75,000 clones; 90% occur once, and the top ten carry around 3.1%. The chain uses TRBV5-1 and TRBJ1-4; possible D gene TRBD1, 5 bases. The sequence derives from a human donor with chronic lymphocytic leukemia. This material consisted of PBMCs, taken after 12 months of ibrutinib treatment. Written as DNA, the CDR3 is TGCGCCAGCAGGACAGCAACTAATGAAAAACTGTTTTTT. This codes for CASRTATNEKLFF.